A selection of T cell receptor beta chains follows, all from one sample in a study of radiotherapy plus CTLA-4 blockade in lung cancer. Some clones are missing from TCRdb's copy, which holds only in-frame ones; the method was immunoSEQ multiplex PCR. The sample records 25,000 to 35,000 clones, around 70% being singletons. The material sequenced was peripheral blood, taken from a patient treated with radiotherapy plus ipilimumab. All receptors derive from a human donor with non-small cell lung cancer whose response to radiotherapy plus ipilimumab could not be evaluated. CDR3s include the opening cysteine and the closing phenylalanine or tryptophan. The D gene is left open where the match is weak. Clone size is not always given. Where it is, it says once, few, many or a class for expanded clones.

size: medium-sized; V: TRBV28; D: -; J: TRBJ2-2; DNA: TGTGCCAGCAGGGCACCCGGGGGGGAGCTGTTTTTT; CDR3: CASRAPGGELFF
size: -; V: TRBV6-6; D: -; J: TRBJ1-2; DNA: TGTGCCAGCAGTCCAGGCGGTCGGGGGGTGGGCTACACCTTC; CDR3: CASSPGGRGVGYTF
size: -; V: TRBV5-1; D: TRBD1; J: TRBJ2-3; DNA: TGCGCCAGCAGCGCGGGACAGGGCGCAGATACGCAGTATTTT; CDR3: CASSAGQGADTQYF
size: -; V: TRBV7-8; D: TRBD1; J: TRBJ1-5; DNA: TGTGCCAGCAGCTCGCGGGACAGGGGCAATCAGCCCCAGCATTTT; CDR3: CASSSRDRGNQPQHF
size: -; V: TRBV5-1; D: TRBD1; J: TRBJ2-3; DNA: TGCGCCAGCAGTCGTTCCCGTCGGGACAGGGTGGCAGATACGCAGTATTTT; CDR3: CASSRSRRDRVADTQYF
size: -; V: TRBV9; D: -; J: TRBJ2-3; DNA: TGTGCCAGCAGCGTAGACCCCTTCCGGGCGCAGTATTTT; CDR3: CASSVDPFRAQYF
size: few; V: TRBV7-8; D: -; J: TRBJ1-5; DNA: TGTGCCAGCAGCTTAGGGGCCGGGGAGCCCCAGCATTTT; CDR3: CASSLGAGEPQHF
size: -; V: TRBV7-2; D: -; J: TRBJ1-1; DNA: TGTGCCAGCAGCTTAGGAACAGGGAAAGCTTTCTTT; CDR3: CASSLGTGKAFF
size: -; V: TRBV28; D: TRBD1; J: TRBJ1-2; DNA: TGTGCCAGCAGTTCTACCGGGACAGGGGACGGCTACACCTTC; CDR3: CASSSTGTGDGYTF
size: -; V: TRBV19; D: -; J: TRBJ1-1; DNA: TGTGCCAGCCAAAGGGAGCAGAATTTCGCTTTCTTT; CDR3: CASQREQNFAFF
size: -; V: TRBV2; D: -; J: TRBJ1-3; DNA: TGTGCCAGCACTCGGGAGGGAGGAAACACCATATATTTT; CDR3: CASTREGGNTIYF
size: -; V: TRBV11-2; D: -; J: TRBJ2-2; DNA: TGTGCCAGCAGCTTACTAGACAGTACCGGGGAGCTGTTTTTT; CDR3: CASSLLDSTGELFF
size: -; V: TRBV29-1; D: -; J: TRBJ1-1; DNA: TGCAGTATACTATCGGGGGTGAACACTGAAGCTTTCTTT; CDR3: CSILSGVNTEAFF
size: -; V: TRBV15; D: -; J: TRBJ1-1; DNA: TGTGCCACCAGCAGAGCCCAGGGTGGGGACACTGAAGCTTTCTTT; CDR3: CATSRAQGGDTEAFF
size: few; V: TRBV7-6; D: -; J: TRBJ1-5; DNA: TGTGCCAGCAGCGAAAGGCGGGATCAGCCCCAGCATTTT; CDR3: CASSERRDQPQHF
size: -; V: TRBV6-1; D: -; J: TRBJ1-6; DNA: TGTGCCAGCAGGGGGGCTTCCTATAATTCACCCCTCCACTTT; CDR3: CASRGASYNSPLHF
size: -; V: TRBV5-4; D: TRBD2; J: TRBJ2-7; DNA: TGTGCCAGCAGCTTGGGACTAGCGGGTCCCTACGAGCAGTACTTC; CDR3: CASSLGLAGPYEQYF
size: -; V: TRBV7-2; D: TRBD2; J: TRBJ2-7; DNA: TGTGCCAGCAGCTTACGGCGGGGGAGCTCCTACGAGCAGTACTTC; CDR3: CASSLRRGSSYEQYF
size: once; V: TRBV20-1; D: -; J: TRBJ2-5; DNA: TGCAGTGCTAGTTCGCGGGAGACCCAGTACTTC; CDR3: CSASSRETQYF
size: -; V: TRBV6-6; D: -; J: TRBJ2-5; DNA: TGTGCCAGCAGTAGAGCAGGGGGGCAAGAGACCCAGTACTTC; CDR3: CASSRAGGQETQYF
size: -; V: TRBV6-1; D: TRBD2; J: TRBJ2-7; DNA: TGTGCCAGCAGTGCGCTAGCGGGAGGGTCCTACGAGCAGTACTTC; CDR3: CASSALAGGSYEQYF
size: -; V: TRBV23-1; D: -; J: TRBJ2-7; DNA: TGCGCCAGCAGTCAATCGAGTCGCAGGGGCAAATACGAGCAGTACTTC; CDR3: CASSQSSRRGKYEQYF
size: -; V: TRBV6-1; D: TRBD1; J: TRBJ2-5; DNA: TGTGCCAGCAGTAAGACAGGGGTGAAGACCCAGTACTTC; CDR3: CASSKTGVKTQYF
size: -; V: TRBV7-7; D: -; J: TRBJ2-1; DNA: TGTGCCAGCAGTCGGCTAGCGTCCTACAATGAGCAGTTCTTC; CDR3: CASSRLASYNEQFF
size: -; V: TRBV4-3; D: TRBD1; J: TRBJ1-6; DNA: TGCGCCAGCAGCCTGACAGGGAACAATTCACCCCTCCACTTT; CDR3: CASSLTGNNSPLHF
size: few; V: TRBV19; D: TRBD2; J: TRBJ2-1; DNA: TGTGCCAGTCGAAATCTAGCGGCAACCTACAATGAGCAGTTCTTC; CDR3: CASRNLAATYNEQFF
size: -; V: TRBV10-3; D: TRBD1; J: TRBJ2-7; DNA: TGTGCCATCAGTGACGGACAGGGGGCCTACGAGCAGTACTTC; CDR3: CAISDGQGAYEQYF
size: once; V: TRBV19; D: TRBD1; J: TRBJ1-6; DNA: TGTGCCAGTAGGGACAGGGTAGGCGATTCACCCCTCCACTTT; CDR3: CASRDRVGDSPLHF
size: -; V: TRBV4-1; D: -; J: TRBJ2-3; DNA: TGCGCCAGCAGCCTTCAGGGAAACACAGATACGCAGTATTTT; CDR3: CASSLQGNTDTQYF